The rows below give T cell receptor beta chains drawn from one sample of a study of shared clonotypes between healthy human individuals. Only in-frame clones appear in the TCRdb table, and some are missing; sequencing was by immunoSEQ multiplex PCR. This table holds 2.3 million or so clones, 90% to 95% found once. Sequencing was done on a sample of naive CD4+ T cells from PBMCs. These TCRs come from a man aged 18 to 30 in good health. Some clones in this sample may be carry-over from other donors' samples. CDR3s include the opening cysteine and the closing phenylalanine or tryptophan. The order of the fields is J gene, V gene, CDR3 protein.

>TRBJ2-6|TRBV2
CASSDGLTVSGANVLTF
>TRBJ2-7|TRBV28
CASTLAGPTYEQYF
>TRBJ2-5|TRBV7-9
CASSRTSGRVLLETQYF
>TRBJ2-3|TRBV15
CATSRDPLAGADTQYF
>TRBJ2-7|TRBV2
CASSAGVHEQYF
>TRBJ2-2|TRBV5-1
CASSFPSGVTGELFF
>TRBJ1-1|TRBV18
CASSPGQGSPEAFF
>TRBJ1-5|TRBV29-1
CSVEDRGGQPQHF
>TRBJ2-1|TRBV18
CASSPGTEQKNAVF
>TRBJ2-5|TRBV29-1
CSAAPLKNSETQYF
>TRBJ1-2|TRBV29-1
CSVEGGQAQNYGYTF
>TRBJ2-6|TRBV7-8
CASSLARGKAGANVLTF
>TRBJ1-1|TRBV28
CASSLNRGDTEAFF
>TRBJ2-7|TRBV6-1
CASSPGPYAYEQYF
>TRBJ1-1|TRBV5-1
CASSFAPQGEAFF
>TRBJ1-2|TRBV28
CASSLQRYDGYTF
>TRBJ1-5|TRBV7-2
CASSLGSGLGSNQPQHF
>TRBJ2-1|TRBV10-3
CAISGGGAQSNEQFF
>TRBJ2-3|TRBV9
CASSVGSGADTQYF
>TRBJ2-7|TRBV28
CASTQGLAGTSYEQYF
>TRBJ2-5|TRBV15
CATSTDGSGVEETQYF
>TRBJ1-2|TRBV9
CASSVGQNYGYTF
>TRBJ2-7|TRBV6-1
CASSTSGSSYEQYF
>TRBJ2-3|TRBV15
CATSKGGADTQYF
>TRBJ1-6|TRBV10-2
CASSVLTGTDSPLHF
>TRBJ2-2|TRBV5-6
CASSLSGTGGPGELFF
>TRBJ1-1|TRBV30
CAWSTPGRAFF
>TRBJ2-1|TRBV6-5
CASSPHSGSYNEQFF
>TRBJ2-1|TRBV28
CASSSPGTSENEQFF
>TRBJ2-1|TRBV28
CASSSAGTGGYNEQFF
>TRBJ1-2|TRBV7-2
CASSLPGTGEVDGYTF
>TRBJ1-1|TRBV18
CASSLDTNTEAFF
>TRBJ1-2|TRBV29-1
CSVERDRGFRHGYTF
>TRBJ2-7|TRBV28
CASSQPVIYEQYF
>TRBJ1-5|TRBV5-6
CASSLFLREGPQHF
>TRBJ1-1|TRBV28
CASSYKIEAFF
>TRBJ2-5|TRBV9
CASSTIAGGQETQYF
>TRBJ2-3|TRBV9
CASSVESRDTQYF
>TRBJ2-1|TRBV2
CASRSQGFSYNEQFF
>TRBJ2-1|TRBV7-9
CASSLALQGGQFF
>TRBJ1-1|TRBV6-5
CASSYSRGPTEAFF
>TRBJ1-4|TRBV6-1
CARGGTGSTREKLFF
>TRBJ2-1|TRBV11-1
CASSPGQGGYNEQFF
>TRBJ1-4|TRBV7-2
CASSFGSGGLFF
>TRBJ2-2|TRBV25-1
CASSEHGSSTGELFF
>TRBJ2-3|TRBV28
CAIGRTSGGTF
>TRBJ2-1|TRBV7-8
CASSSGHDEQFF